The present entry profiles one TCR beta chain with its context. This entry belongs to a study of blood T cell repertoires in COVID-19. Study-wide background: Whether acute or convalescent, the COVID-19 samples came from the United States, Italy and Spain.

Method: immunoSEQ multiplex PCR; TCRdb's copy keeps in-frame clones and lacks some. Here the sample spans 200,000 to 300,000 clones, around 83% being singletons. Germline lookup yields CDR1 MNHEY and CDR2 SVGEGT. The V end was cut by 2 bases, the J end by 3 bases, with 14 bases between. CDR3 length equals 15 residues. This receptor was obtained from a man aged 35-49 years who had recovered from COVID-19. The rearrangement uses TRBV6-2 or TRBV6-3 and TRBJ2-7; possibly TRBD1 for D (6 bases). The sequencing sample was made of peripheral blood. The DNA of the CDR3 is TGTGCCAGCAGTTACGGGGTGGGGGCGGTCTACGAGCAGTACTTC. It is translated as CASSYGVGAVYEQYF.